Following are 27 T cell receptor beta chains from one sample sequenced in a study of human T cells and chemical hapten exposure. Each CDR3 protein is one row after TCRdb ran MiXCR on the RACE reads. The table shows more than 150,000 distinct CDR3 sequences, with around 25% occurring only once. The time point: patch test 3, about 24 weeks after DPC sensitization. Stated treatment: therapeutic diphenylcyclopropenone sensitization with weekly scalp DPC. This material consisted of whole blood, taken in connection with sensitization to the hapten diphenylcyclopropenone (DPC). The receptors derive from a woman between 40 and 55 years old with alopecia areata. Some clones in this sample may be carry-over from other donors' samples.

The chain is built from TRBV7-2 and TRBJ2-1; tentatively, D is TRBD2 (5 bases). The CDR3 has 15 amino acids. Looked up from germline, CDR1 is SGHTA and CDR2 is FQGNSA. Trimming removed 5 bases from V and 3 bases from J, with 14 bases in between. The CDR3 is CASSLALGSYNEQFF. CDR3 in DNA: TGTGCCAGCAGCCTCGCATTGGGGAGCTACAATGAGCAGTTCTTC.

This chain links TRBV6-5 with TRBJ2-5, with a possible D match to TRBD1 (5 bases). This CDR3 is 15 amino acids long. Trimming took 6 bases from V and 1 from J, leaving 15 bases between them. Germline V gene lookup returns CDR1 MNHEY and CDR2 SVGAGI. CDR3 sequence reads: CASSAPWQGQETQYF. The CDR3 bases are TGTGCCAGCAGCGCCCCTTGGCAGGGCCAAGAGACCCAGTACTTC.

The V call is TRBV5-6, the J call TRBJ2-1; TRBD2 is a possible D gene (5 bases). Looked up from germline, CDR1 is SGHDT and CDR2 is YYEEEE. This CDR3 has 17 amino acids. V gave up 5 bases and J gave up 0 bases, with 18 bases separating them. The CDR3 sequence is CASRIEGSANSYNEQFF. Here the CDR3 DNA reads TGTGCCAGCAGGATAGAGGGTAGCGCCAACTCCTACAATGAGCAGTTCTTC.

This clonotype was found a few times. CDR3 DNA: TGTGCCAGCAGTTCGCCACAGGGGAGAGAGACCCAGTACTTC. Encoded protein: CASSSPQGRETQYF. The chain uses TRBV28 and TRBJ2-5; 7 nucleotides agree with TRBD1. The V gene end was trimmed by 4 bases and the J gene end by 4 bases; junction bases not matched to a gene: 6. This CDR3 has 14 residues. Germline V gives CDR1 MDHEN, CDR2 SYDVKM.

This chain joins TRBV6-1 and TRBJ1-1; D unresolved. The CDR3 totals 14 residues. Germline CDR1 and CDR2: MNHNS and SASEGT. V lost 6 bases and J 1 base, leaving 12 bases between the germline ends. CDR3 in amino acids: CASRMRPENTEAFF. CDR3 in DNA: TGTGCCAGCAGGATGCGCCCAGAGAACACTGAAGCTTTCTTT.

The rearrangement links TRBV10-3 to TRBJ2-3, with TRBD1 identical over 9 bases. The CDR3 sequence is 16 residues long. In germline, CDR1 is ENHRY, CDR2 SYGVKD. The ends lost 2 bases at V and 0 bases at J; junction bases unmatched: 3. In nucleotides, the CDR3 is TGTGCCATCAGTGAGATTACAGGGGGCAGCACAGATACGCAGTATTTT. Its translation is CAISEITGGSTDTQYF.

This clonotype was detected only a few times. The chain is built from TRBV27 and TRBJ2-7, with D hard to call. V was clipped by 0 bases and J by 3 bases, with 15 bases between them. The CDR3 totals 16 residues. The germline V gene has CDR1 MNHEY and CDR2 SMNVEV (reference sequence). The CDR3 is CASSLSILGRDYEQYF. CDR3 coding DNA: TGTGCCAGCAGTTTATCGATTTTAGGCAGAGACTACGAGCAGTACTTC.

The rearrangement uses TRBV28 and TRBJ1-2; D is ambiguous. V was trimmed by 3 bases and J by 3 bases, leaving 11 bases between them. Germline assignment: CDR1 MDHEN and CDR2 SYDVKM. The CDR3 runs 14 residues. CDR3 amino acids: CASSFTGYDYGYTF. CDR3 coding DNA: TGTGCCAGCAGTTTCACGGGGTATGACTATGGCTACACCTTC.

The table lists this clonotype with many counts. The CDR3 is CASSLSLAGGPVHEQFF. The CDR3 DNA reads TGTGCCAGCAGCTTATCGCTAGCGGGAGGGCCCGTCCATGAGCAGTTCTTC. The chain combines TRBV11-2 with TRBJ2-1, with 12 bases lining up with TRBD2. With 2 bases clipped from V and 8 bases from J, the junction kept 10 bases outside the gene matches. The CDR3 consists of 17 residues. CDR1 SGHAT and CDR2 FQNNGV come from the germline V gene.

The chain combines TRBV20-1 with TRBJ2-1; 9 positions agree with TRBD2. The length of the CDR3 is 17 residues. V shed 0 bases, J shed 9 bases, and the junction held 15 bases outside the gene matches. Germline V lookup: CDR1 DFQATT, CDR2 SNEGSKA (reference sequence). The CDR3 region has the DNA TGCAGTGCTAGAGATCTGAGTTGGGCGGGAGGGGCCGGTGAGCAGTTCTTC. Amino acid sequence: CSARDLSWAGGAGEQFF.

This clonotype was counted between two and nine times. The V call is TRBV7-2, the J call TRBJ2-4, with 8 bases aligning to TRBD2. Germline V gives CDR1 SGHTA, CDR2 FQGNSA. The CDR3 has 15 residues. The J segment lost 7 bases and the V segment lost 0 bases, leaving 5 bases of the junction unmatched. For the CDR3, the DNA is TGTGCCAGCAGCTTAGCCGGGACTAGTGCGAACATTCAGTACTTC. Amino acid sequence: CASSLAGTSANIQYF.

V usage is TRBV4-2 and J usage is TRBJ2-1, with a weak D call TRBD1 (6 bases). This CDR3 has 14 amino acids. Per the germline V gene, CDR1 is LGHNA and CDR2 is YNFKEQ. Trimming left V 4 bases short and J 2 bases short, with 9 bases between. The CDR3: CASSRSGAYNEQFF. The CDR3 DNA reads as TGTGCCAGCAGCCGCTCAGGGGCCTACAATGAGCAGTTCTTC.

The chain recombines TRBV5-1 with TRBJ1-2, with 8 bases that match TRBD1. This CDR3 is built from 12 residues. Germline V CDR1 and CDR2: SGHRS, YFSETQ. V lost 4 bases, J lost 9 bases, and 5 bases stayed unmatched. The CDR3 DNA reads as TGCGCCAGCAGCCCGGACAGGGACAGCTACACCTTC. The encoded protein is CASSPDRDSYTF.

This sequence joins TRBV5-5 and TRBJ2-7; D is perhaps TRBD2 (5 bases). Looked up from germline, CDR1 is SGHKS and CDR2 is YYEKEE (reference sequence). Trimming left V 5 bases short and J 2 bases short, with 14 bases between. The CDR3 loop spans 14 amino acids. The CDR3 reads CASSLRAAAYEQYF. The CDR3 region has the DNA TGTGCCAGCAGTCTGAGGGCAGCGGCCTACGAGCAGTACTTC.

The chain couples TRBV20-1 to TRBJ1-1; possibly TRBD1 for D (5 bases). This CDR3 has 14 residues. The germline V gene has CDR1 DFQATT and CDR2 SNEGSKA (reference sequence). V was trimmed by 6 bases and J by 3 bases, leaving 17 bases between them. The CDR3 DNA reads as TGCAGTGCGCCGCGCCGACTGGGACACACTGAAGCTTTCTTT. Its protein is CSAPRRLGHTEAFF.

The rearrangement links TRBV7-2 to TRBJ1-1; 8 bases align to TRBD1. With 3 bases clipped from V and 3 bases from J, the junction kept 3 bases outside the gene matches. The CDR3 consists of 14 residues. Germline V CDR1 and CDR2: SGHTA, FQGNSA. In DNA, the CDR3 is TGTGCCAGCAGCTTTCGACAGGGGTACACTGAAGCTTTCTTT. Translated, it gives CASSFRQGYTEAFF.

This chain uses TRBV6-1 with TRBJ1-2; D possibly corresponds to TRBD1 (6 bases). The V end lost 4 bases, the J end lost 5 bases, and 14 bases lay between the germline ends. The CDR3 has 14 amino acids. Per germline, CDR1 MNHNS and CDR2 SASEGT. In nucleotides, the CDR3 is TGTGCCAGCAGTGGTCCCGACAGGTCATATGGCTACACCTTC. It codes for CASSGPDRSYGYTF.

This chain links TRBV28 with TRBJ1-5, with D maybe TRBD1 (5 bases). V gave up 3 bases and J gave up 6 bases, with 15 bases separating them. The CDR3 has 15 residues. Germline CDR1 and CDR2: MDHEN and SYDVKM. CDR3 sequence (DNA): TGTGCCAGCAGTTTCAGGGTACGGGGCAGTCAGCCCCAGCATTTT. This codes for CASSFRVRGSQPQHF.

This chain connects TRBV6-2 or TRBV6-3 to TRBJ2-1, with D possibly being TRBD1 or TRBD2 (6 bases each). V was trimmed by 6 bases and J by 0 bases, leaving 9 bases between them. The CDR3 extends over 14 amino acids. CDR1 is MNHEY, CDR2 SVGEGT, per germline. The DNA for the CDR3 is TGTGCCAGCAGAGGGGGGCTCTCCTACAATGAGCAGTTCTTC. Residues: CASRGGLSYNEQFF.

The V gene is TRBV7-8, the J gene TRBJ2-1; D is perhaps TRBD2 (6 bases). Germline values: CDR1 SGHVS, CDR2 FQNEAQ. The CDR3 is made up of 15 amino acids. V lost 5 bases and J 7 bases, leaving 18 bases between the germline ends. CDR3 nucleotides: TGTGCCAGCAGCGGACTATCCCGCCCCCCGAATGAGCAGTTCTTC. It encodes CASSGLSRPPNEQFF.

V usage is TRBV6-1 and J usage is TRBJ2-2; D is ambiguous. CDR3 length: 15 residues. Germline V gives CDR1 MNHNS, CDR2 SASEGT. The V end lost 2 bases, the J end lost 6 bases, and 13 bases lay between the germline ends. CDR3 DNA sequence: TGTGCCAGCAGTGAAAAGGTTACTTACCCCGGGGAGCTGTTTTTT. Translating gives CASSEKVTYPGELFF.

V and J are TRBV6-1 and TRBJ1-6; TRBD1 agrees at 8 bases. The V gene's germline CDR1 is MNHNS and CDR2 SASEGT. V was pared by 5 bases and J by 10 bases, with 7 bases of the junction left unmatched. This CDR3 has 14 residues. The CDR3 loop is CASSPTGEASPLHF. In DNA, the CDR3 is TGTGCCAGCAGTCCGACAGGGGAAGCCTCACCCCTCCACTTT.

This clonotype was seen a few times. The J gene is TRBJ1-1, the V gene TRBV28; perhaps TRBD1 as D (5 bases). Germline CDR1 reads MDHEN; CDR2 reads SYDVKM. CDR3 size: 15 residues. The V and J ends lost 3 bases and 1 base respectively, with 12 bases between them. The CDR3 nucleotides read TGTGCCAGCAGTTTTTGGGGGTTTGGGAACACTGAAGCTTTCTTT. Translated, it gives CASSFWGFGNTEAFF.

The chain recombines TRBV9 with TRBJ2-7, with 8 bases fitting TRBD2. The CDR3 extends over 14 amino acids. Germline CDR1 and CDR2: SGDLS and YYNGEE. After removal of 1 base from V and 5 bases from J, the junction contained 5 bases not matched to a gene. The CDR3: CASSVRGRRDEQYF. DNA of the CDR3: TGTGCCAGCAGCGTACGCGGGAGGAGGGACGAGCAGTACTTC.

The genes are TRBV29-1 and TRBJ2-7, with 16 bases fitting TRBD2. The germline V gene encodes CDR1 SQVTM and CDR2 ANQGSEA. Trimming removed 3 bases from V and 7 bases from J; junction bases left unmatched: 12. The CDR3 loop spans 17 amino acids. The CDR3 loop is CSVEEQGLAGGPLEQYF. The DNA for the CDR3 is TGCAGCGTTGAGGAACAGGGACTAGCGGGAGGGCCCCTGGAGCAGTACTTC.

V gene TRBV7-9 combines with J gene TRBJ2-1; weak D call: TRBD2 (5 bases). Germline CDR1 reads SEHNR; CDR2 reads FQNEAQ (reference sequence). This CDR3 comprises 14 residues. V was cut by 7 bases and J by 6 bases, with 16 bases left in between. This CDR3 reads CASTSEGEPNEQFF. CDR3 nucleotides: TGTGCCAGCACCTCCGAGGGAGAACCCAATGAGCAGTTCTTC.

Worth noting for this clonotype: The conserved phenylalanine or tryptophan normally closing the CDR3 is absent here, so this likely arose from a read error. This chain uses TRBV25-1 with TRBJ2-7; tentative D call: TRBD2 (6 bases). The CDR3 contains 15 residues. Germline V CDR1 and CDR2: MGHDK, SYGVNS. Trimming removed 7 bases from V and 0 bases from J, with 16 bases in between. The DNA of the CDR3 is TGTGCCAGCAAATCTTCCGGGGGTGCCTCCTACGAGCAGTACTCC. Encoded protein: CASKSSGGASYEQYS.